This T cell receptor beta chain was captured by sequencing in a study of shared T cell receptors in the human thymus. Profiling relied on immunoSEQ multiplex PCR, and the TCRdb table lists in-frame clones only, not all of them. The table shows over 350,000 clones, with more than 85% occurring only once. J gave up 5 bases and V 1 base, and 9 bases lay outside the gene matches. This CDR3 is 16 amino acids long. Germline CDR1 reads SQVTM; CDR2 reads ANQGSEA. This TCR came from a human donor. The rearrangement links TRBV29-1 to TRBJ1-1; 11 nucleotides align to TRBD1. The sequenced sample was thymocytes. CDR3 amino acids: CSVEGRGTGGITEAFF. The DNA for the CDR3 is TGCAGCGTTGAAGGGCGGGGGACAGGGGGAATAACTGAAGCTTTCTTT.